These T cell receptor beta chains were read from a single sample in a study of blood T cell repertoires in COVID-19. Some clones are missing from TCRdb's copy, which holds only in-frame ones; the method was immunoSEQ multiplex PCR. Counted here are tens of thousands of clones, more than 75% occurring once; the ten biggest clones make up less than 15%. The material sequenced was peripheral blood. These receptors were taken from a man aged 65 to 79 with acute or convalescent COVID-19. CDR3s include the opening cysteine and the closing phenylalanine or tryptophan.

j_gene,v_gene,CDR3aa
TRBJ1-4,TRBV5-1,CASSYKGSSEKLFF
TRBJ2-7,TRBV5-6,CASSLPGQDRHEQYF
TRBJ1-2,TRBV12-3/TRBV12-4,CASSETGGGYTF
TRBJ2-3,TRBV7-7,CASSSSHPGPHGYTQYF
TRBJ2-3,TRBV10-3,CAISEVQGLPDTQYF
TRBJ1-5,TRBV20-1,CSASRRRNQPQHF
TRBJ1-1,TRBV19,CASSFLGAGRMNTEAFF
TRBJ2-7,TRBV12-3/TRBV12-4,CASSPGQGAKQYF
TRBJ2-6,TRBV9,CASSVGESPGANVLTF
TRBJ1-2,TRBV6-6,CASSPWGALYGYTF
TRBJ2-5,TRBV4-3,CASSQARTWETQYF
TRBJ2-2,TRBV5-1,CASSWRTGGTGELFF
TRBJ2-6,TRBV5-4,CASSLGSTGANVLTF
TRBJ1-1,TRBV7-9,CASSRWNTEAFF
TRBJ1-2,TRBV4-1,CASSQAETGEIHGYTF
TRBJ2-2,TRBV29-1,CSVSRQGKSTGELFF
TRBJ2-3,TRBV5-4,CASSSGTSFADTQYF
TRBJ2-2,TRBV29-1,CSVKTGTGYTGELFF
TRBJ1-1,TRBV7-2,CASSLAADTGAFF
TRBJ2-3,TRBV9,CASSSGLAGSTDTQYF
TRBJ1-1,TRBV29-1,CSGDTGENTEAFF
TRBJ1-5,TRBV19,CASSSRRDNQPQHF
TRBJ2-1,TRBV7-2,CASSPLPIGLFDEQFF
TRBJ2-1,TRBV3-1/TRBV3-2,CASTPNRGSSYNEQFF
TRBJ2-1,TRBV30,CAWTTGTSYNEQFF
TRBJ2-1,TRBV5-1,CASSLGTSYNEQFF
TRBJ1-1,TRBV19,CASSSGQGGVNTEAFF
TRBJ2-7,TRBV23-1,CASSRDRPIYEQYF
TRBJ1-1,TRBV27,CASRPPPGTGDRAFF
TRBJ2-7,TRBV6-1,CASSDLWVVLQGSHEQYF
TRBJ1-1,TRBV5-6,CASSLTGSRTEAFF
TRBJ2-7,TRBV3-1/TRBV3-2,CASTRLAGQKGYEQYF
TRBJ1-5,TRBV10-3,CAISQGSSNQPQHF
TRBJ2-3,TRBV10-3,CAISVPGGYTQYF
TRBJ1-1,TRBV18,CASSPTANTEAFF
TRBJ1-5,TRBV29-1,CSVGTGHSNQPQHF
TRBJ1-4,TRBV18,CASSASMNEKLFF
TRBJ2-1,TRBV9,CASSVGRDTEPSEQFF
TRBJ1-1,TRBV3-1/TRBV3-2,CASSQSGNTEAFF
TRBJ2-1,TRBV6-4,CASSSFPGTRGDEQFF
TRBJ2-7,TRBV5-4,CASSPNRGSDEQYF
TRBJ2-2,TRBV19,CASSIGDRATGELFF
TRBJ1-1,TRBV10-2,CASSESYRKTTNTEAFF
TRBJ2-2,TRBV11-2,CASSITSGANTGELFF
TRBJ2-3,TRBV6-2/TRBV6-3,CASSHKLDTQYF
TRBJ1-2,TRBV7-9,CASSRDRGGYGYTF
TRBJ2-1,TRBV27,CASSSSIPGKQFF
TRBJ2-5,TRBV7-7,CASSPTGAVETQYF
TRBJ1-2,TRBV10-3,CAISEGTAGGYTF
TRBJ2-5,TRBV5-6,CASSLGTGETQYF
TRBJ2-2,TRBV5-6,CASSLVQGNTGELFF
TRBJ2-7,TRBV18,CASSPGLQVIEQYF
TRBJ1-6,TRBV6-6,CASSSAPGDSPLHF
TRBJ2-4,TRBV7-2,CASSPGGGGRAKNIQYF
TRBJ2-5,TRBV5-1,CASRQGPQETQYF
TRBJ1-6,TRBV7-2,CASSDLRTGRNSPLHF
TRBJ1-6,TRBV6-4,CASSASSTGVNSPLHF